A selection of T cell receptor beta chains follows, all from one sample in a study of T-cell reconstitution after alpha-beta-depleted transplantation in children. TCRdb independently ran MiXCR on the PCR reads; one entry per CDR3 protein. The sample includes 900,000 or so distinct CDR3 sequences, roughly 15% of them seen just once. The sequencing used PBMCs, mostly from graft donor cells, collected 360 days after TCRalphabeta/CD19-depleted stem cell transplant. The receptors originated from a male patient aged 10-17 years who had a stem cell transplant for acute lymphoblastic leukemia, so the T cells may come from the graft donor. CDR3s include the opening cysteine and the closing phenylalanine or tryptophan. The order of the fields is CDR3 length, V gene, clone size, D gene, J gene, CDR3 DNA, CDR3 protein. D genes are given only for firm matches. The size of a clone is reported for some rows only, either as once, few or many, or as a class for expanded clones.

17	TRBV12-3/TRBV12-4	few	TRBD2	TRBJ2-7	TGTGCCAGCAGTCCCGACGGGACTAGCGGACCGATCTACGAGCAGTACTTC	CASSPDGTSGPIYEQYF
14	TRBV12-3/TRBV12-4	-	TRBD1	TRBJ1-5	TGTGCCAGCGTACAGGGGCAGACCAATCAGCCCCAGCATTTT	CASVQGQTNQPQHF
13	TRBV19	-	TRBD1	TRBJ2-7	TGTGCCACCGGACAGGGGGGCTCCTACGAGCAGTACTTC	CATGQGGSYEQYF
16	TRBV5-6	-	TRBD2	TRBJ2-2	TGTGCCAGCAGCCCTAGGACTAGCGGGCGCACCGGGGAGCTGTTTTTT	CASSPRTSGRTGELFF
13	TRBV7-9	few	TRBD1	TRBJ2-1	TGTGCCAGCTTGACAGGGACCGCGAACGGGCAGTTCTTC	CASLTGTANGQFF
17	TRBV4-2	-	TRBD2	TRBJ2-3	TGTGCCAGCAGCCGCCGGACTAGCGGGGCGAGCACAGATACGCAGTATTTT	CASSRRTSGASTDTQYF
16	TRBV20-1	-	TRBD2	TRBJ2-3	TGCAGTGCGGACGGACTAGCGGGAGGGCGTCCAGATACGCAGTATTTT	CSADGLAGGRPDTQYF
14	TRBV5-1	-	-	TRBJ2-7	TGCGCCAGCAGCTTGGCCAGACCGAAATACGAGCAGTACTTC	CASSLARPKYEQYF
19	TRBV4-1	-	TRBD1	TRBJ1-5	TGCGCCAGCAGCCAAGTCATGGCTTCACAGGGGGCGCAAGGTCAGCCCCAGCATTTT	CASSQVMASQGAQGQPQHF
15	TRBV28	few	-	TRBJ2-6	TGTGCCAGCAGGCCCCAGGTACCTGGGGCCAACGTCCTGACTTTC	CASRPQVPGANVLTF
15	TRBV20-1	many	-	TRBJ1-1	TGCAGTGCTAGAGATCCCAATCAGGGGACCACTGAAGCTTTCTTT	CSARDPNQGTTEAFF
15	TRBV5-1	-	-	TRBJ2-5	TGCGCCAGCAGCTTGGGGGGATTAGGGACGGAGACCCAGTACTTC	CASSLGGLGTETQYF
14	TRBV5-1	few	-	TRBJ2-5	TGCGCCAGCAGCTTGGTACCCGCAGAGGAGACCCAGTACTTC	CASSLVPAEETQYF
14	TRBV4-1	-	-	TRBJ2-1	TGCGCCAGCAGCCCCAACTCCGGGGCCCTCGGGCAGTTCTTC	CASSPNSGALGQFF
11	TRBV18	few	-	TRBJ1-1	TGTGCCAGCTCACCCGGGGGCGAAGCTTTCTTT	CASSPGGEAFF
15	TRBV12-3/TRBV12-4	few	-	TRBJ1-1	TGTGCCAGCAGCCATTTGGGGGCAGGTTTCACTGAAGCTTTCTTT	CASSHLGAGFTEAFF
16	TRBV4-1	many	TRBD2	TRBJ2-7	TGCGCCAGCAGCCAAACTAGCGGGCGTTGGGCCTACGAGCAGTACTTC	CASSQTSGRWAYEQYF
13	TRBV29-1	few	-	TRBJ2-1	TGCAGCGCCCCGGGGTTGGGGTGGAATGAGCAGTTCTTC	CSAPGLGWNEQFF
14	TRBV2	few	TRBD1	TRBJ2-5	TGTGCCAGCTGCCGCGACAGGGGGCTGGAGACCCAGTACTTC	CASCRDRGLETQYF
11	TRBV7-9	many	-	TRBJ2-2	TGTGCCAGCATGGGGTTCGGGGAGCTGTTTTTT	CASMGFGELFF
16	TRBV3-1	few	-	TRBJ2-1	TGTGCCAGCAGCCAAGAAGCTTGGATGGTCTACAATGAGCAGTTCTTC	CASSQEAWMVYNEQFF
16	TRBV11-2	few	TRBD2	TRBJ2-5	TGTGCCAGCAGCCGCCCGCGTCTAGCGGGAGGAGAGACCCAGTACTTC	CASSRPRLAGGETQYF
18	TRBV3-1	few	TRBD1	TRBJ2-7	TGTGCCAGCAGCCAGCCCCGACCCCTGGACAGGGGAGCCTACGAGCAGTACTTC	CASSQPRPLDRGAYEQYF